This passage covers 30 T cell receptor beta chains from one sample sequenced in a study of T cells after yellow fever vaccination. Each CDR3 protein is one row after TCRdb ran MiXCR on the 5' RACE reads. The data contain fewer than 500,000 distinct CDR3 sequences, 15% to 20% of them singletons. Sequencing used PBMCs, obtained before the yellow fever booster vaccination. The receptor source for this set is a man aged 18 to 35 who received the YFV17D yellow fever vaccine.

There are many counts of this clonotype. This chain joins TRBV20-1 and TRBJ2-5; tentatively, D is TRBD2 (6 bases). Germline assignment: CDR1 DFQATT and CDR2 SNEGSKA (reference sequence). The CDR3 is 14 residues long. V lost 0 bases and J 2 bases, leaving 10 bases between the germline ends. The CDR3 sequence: CSARDVGGQETQYF. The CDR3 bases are TGCAGTGCTAGAGATGTGGGGGGACAAGAGACCCAGTACTTC.

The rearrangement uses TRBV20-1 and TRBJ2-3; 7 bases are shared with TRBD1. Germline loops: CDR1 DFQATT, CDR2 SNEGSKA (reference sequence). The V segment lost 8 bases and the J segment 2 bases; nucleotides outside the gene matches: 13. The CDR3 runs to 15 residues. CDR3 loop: CSTSTDRVSTDTQYF. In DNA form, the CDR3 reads TGCAGTACATCGACCGACAGGGTCTCCACAGATACGCAGTATTTT.

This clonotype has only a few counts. CDR3 in DNA: TGCGCCAGCAGCCAGGGGGCTATGAACACCGGGGAGCTGTTTTTT. This translates into CASSQGAMNTGELFF. The rearrangement uses TRBV4-1 and TRBJ2-2; D possibly corresponds to TRBD1 (6 bases). This CDR3 has 15 residues. Germline V gives CDR1 MGHRA, CDR2 YSYEKL. V dropped 3 bases and J dropped 1 base, with 9 bases sitting between them.

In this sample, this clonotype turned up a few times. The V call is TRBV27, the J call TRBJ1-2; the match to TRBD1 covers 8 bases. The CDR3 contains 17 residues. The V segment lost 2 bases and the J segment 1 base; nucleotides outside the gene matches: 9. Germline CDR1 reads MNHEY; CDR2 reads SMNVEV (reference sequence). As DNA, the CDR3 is TGTGCCAGCAGTTTAGGATGGGGAGACAGGGGTAACTATGGCTACACCTTC. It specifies CASSLGWGDRGNYGYTF.

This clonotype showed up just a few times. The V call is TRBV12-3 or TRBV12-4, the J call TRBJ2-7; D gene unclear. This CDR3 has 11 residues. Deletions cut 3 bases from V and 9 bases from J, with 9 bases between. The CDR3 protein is CASSFEYGQYF. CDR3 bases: TGTGCCAGCAGTTTTGAATATGGGCAGTACTTC.

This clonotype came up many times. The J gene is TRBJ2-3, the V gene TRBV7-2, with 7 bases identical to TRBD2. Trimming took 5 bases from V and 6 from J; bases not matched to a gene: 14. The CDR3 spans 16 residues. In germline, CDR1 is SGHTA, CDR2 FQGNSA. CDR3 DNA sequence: TGTGCCAGCAGCCCCGTTCCGGGGTGGGGAGGGGATACGCAGTATTTT. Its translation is CASSPVPGWGGDTQYF. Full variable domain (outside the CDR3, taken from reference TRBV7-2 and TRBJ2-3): GAGVSQSPSNKVTEKGKDVELRCDPISGHTALYWYRQSLGQGLEFLIYFQGNSAPDKSGLPSDRFSAERTGGSVSTLTIQRTQQEDSAVYLCASSPVPGWGGDTQYFGPGTRLTVL.

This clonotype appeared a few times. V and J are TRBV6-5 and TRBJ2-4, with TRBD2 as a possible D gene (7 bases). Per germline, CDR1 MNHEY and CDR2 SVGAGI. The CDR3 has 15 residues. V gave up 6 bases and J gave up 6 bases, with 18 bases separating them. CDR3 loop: CASRGAGLGGNIQYF. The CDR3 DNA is TGTGCCAGCAGGGGAGCCGGACTAGGGGGAAACATTCAGTACTTC.

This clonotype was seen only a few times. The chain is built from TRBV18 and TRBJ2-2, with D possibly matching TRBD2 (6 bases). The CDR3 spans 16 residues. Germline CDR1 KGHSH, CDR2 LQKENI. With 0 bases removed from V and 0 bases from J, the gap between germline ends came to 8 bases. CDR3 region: CASSPPRGTNTGELFF. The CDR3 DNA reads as TGTGCCAGCTCACCACCTCGGGGGACGAACACCGGGGAGCTGTTTTTT.

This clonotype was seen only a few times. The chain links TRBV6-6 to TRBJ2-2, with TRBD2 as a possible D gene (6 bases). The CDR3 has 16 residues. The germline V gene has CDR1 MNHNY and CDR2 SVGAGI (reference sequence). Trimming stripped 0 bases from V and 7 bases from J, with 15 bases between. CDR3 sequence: CASSYSYERGGGELFF. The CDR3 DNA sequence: TGTGCCAGCAGTTACTCGTACGAAAGGGGAGGCGGGGAGCTGTTTTTT.

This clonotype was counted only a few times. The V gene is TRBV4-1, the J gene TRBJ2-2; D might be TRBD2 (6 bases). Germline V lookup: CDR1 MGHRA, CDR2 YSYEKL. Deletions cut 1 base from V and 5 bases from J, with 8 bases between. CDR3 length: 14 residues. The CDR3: CASSQARETGELFF. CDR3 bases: TGCGCCAGCAGCCAAGCACGGGAGACCGGGGAGCTGTTTTTT.

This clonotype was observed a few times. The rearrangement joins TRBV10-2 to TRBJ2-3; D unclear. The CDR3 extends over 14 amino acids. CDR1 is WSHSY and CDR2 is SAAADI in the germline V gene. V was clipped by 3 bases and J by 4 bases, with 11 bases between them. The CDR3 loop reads CASSEGPPPDTQYF. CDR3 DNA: TGCGCCAGCAGTGAAGGACCGCCCCCAGATACGCAGTATTTT.

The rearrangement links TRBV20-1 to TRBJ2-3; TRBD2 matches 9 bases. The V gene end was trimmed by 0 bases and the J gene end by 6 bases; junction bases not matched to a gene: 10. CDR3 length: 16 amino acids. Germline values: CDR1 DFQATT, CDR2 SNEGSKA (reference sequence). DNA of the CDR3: TGCAGTGCTAGAGATTCGAGTAGCGGGGGCGGGGATACGCAGTATTTT. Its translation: CSARDSSSGGGDTQYF.

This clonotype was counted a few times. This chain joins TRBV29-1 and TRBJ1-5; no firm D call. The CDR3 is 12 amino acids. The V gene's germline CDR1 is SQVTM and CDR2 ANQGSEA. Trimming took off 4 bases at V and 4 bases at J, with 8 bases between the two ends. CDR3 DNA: TGCAGCGTTGGAGGGATTAATCAGCCCCAGCATTTT. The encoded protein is CSVGGINQPQHF. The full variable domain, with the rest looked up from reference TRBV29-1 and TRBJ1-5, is SAVISQKPSRDICQRGTSLTIQCQVDSQVTMMFWYRQQPGQSLTLIATANQGSEATYESGFVIDKFPISRPNLTFSTLTVSNMSPEDSSIYLCSVGGINQPQHFGDGTRLSIL.

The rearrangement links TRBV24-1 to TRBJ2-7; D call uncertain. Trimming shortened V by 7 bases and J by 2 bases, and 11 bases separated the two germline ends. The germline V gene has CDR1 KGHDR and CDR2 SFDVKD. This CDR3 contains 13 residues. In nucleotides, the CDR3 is TGTGCCACCAGAAGACGGGTCCCCTACGAGCAGTACGTC. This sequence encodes CATRRRVPYEQYV.

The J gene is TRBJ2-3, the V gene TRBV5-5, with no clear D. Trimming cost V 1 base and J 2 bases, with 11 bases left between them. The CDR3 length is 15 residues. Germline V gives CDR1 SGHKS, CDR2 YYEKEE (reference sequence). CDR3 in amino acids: CASSLTWASTDTQYF. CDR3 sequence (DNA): TGTGCCAGCAGCTTGACATGGGCATCCACAGATACGCAGTATTTT.

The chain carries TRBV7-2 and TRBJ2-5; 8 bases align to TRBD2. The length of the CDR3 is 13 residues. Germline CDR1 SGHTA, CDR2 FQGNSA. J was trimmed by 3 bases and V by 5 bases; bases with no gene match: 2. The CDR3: CASSRSGEETQYF. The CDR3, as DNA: TGTGCCAGCAGCCGTAGCGGGGAAGAGACCCAGTACTTC.

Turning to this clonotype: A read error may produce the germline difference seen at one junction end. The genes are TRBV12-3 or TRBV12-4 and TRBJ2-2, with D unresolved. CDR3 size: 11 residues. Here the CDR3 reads CASSITRELFF. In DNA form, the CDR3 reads TGTGCCAGCAGTATCACCAGGGAGCTGTTTTTT.

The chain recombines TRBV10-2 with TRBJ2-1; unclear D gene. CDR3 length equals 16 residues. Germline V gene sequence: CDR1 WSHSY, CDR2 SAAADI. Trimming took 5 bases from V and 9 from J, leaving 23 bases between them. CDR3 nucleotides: TGCGCCAGCAGTCTCGACCGGGCCCCAGTGCTCGGTGAGCAGTTCTTC. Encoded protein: CASSLDRAPVLGEQFF.

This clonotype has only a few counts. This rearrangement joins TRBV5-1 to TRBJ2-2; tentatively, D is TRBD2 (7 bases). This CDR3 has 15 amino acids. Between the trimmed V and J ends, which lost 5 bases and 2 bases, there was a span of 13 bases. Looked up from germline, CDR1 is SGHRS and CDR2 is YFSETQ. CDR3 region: CASSPRGGNTGELFF. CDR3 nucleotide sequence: TGCGCCAGCAGTCCTAGGGGGGGAAACACCGGGGAGCTGTTTTTT. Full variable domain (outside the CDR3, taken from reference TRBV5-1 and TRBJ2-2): KAGVTQTPRYLIKTRGQQVTLSCSPISGHRSVSWYQQTPGQGLQFLFEYFSETQRNKGNFPGRFSGRQFSNSRSEMNVSTLELGDSALYLCASSPRGGNTGELFFGEGSRLTVL.

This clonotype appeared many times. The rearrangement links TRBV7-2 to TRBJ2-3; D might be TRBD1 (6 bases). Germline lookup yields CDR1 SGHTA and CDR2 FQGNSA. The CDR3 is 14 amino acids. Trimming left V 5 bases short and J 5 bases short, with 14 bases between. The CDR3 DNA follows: TGTGCCAGCAGCGTACCAGGGGAACGAGATACGCAGTATTTT. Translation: CASSVPGERDTQYF.

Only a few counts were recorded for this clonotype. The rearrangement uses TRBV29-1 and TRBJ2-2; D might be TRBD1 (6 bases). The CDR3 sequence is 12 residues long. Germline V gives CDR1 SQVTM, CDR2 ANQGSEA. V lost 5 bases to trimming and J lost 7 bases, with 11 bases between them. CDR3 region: CSVSGAGGELFF. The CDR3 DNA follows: TGCAGCGTTTCAGGGGCTGGCGGGGAGCTGTTTTTT.

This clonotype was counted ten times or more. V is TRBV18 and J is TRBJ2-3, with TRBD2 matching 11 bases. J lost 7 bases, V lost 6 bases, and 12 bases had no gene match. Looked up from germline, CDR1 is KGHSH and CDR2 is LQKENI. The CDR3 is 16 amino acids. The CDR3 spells CASSPGIGTSGYTQYF. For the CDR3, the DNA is TGTGCCAGCTCTCCGGGAATAGGGACTAGCGGATATACGCAGTATTTT.

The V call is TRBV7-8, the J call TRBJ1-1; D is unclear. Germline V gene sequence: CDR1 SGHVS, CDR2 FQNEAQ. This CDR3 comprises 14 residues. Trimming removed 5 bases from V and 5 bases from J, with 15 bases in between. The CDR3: CASSPREERTEAFF. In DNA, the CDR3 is TGTGCCAGCAGCCCGAGGGAAGAGCGGACTGAAGCTTTCTTT. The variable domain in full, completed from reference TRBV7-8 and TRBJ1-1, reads GAGVSQSPRYKVAKRGQDVALRCDPISGHVSLFWYQQALGQGPEFLTYFQNEAQLDKSGLPSDRFFAERPEGSVSTLKIQRTQQEDSAVYLCASSPREERTEAFFGQGTRLTVV.

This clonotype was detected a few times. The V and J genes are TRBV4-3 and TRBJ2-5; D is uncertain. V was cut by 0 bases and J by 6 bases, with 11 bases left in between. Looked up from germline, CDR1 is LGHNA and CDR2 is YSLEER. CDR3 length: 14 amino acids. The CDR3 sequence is CASSQDISGQTQYF. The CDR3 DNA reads TGCGCCAGCAGCCAAGATATTAGTGGACAGACCCAGTACTTC.

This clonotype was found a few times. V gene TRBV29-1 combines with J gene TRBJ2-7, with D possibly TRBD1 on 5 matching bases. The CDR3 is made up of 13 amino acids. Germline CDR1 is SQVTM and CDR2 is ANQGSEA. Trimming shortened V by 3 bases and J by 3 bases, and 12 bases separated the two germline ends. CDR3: CSVELDTNYEQYF. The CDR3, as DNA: TGCAGCGTTGAGTTGGACACGAACTACGAGCAGTACTTC.

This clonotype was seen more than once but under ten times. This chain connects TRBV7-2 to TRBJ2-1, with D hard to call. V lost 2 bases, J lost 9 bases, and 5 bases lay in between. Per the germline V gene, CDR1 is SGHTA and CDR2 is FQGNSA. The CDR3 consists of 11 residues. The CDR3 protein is CASSLMFEQFF. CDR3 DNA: TGTGCCAGCAGCTTAATGTTTGAGCAGTTCTTC.

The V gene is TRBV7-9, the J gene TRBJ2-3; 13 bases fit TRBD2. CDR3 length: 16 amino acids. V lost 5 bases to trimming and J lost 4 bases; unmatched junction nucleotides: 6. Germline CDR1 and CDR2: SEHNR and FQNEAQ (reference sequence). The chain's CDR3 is CASSPGLAGVSDTQYF. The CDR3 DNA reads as TGTGCCAGCAGCCCCGGACTAGCGGGGGTGTCAGATACGCAGTATTTT.

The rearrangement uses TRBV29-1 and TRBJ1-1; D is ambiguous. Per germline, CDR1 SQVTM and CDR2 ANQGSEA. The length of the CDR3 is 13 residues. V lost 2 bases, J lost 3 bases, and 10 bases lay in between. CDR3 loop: CSVEKGRDTEAFF. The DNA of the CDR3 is TGCAGCGTTGAAAAAGGGAGGGACACTGAAGCTTTCTTT.

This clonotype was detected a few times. CDR3 in amino acids: CASSRAPRSGGAPDTQYF. The CDR3 nucleotides are TGTGCCAGCAGCCGAGCTCCCAGAAGCGGGGGGGCCCCAGATACGCAGTATTTT. This sequence joins TRBV7-3 and TRBJ2-3; 10 bases are shared with TRBD2. CDR3 length: 18 residues. V shed 5 bases and J 4 bases; nucleotides not matched to a gene: 15. Germline V CDR1 and CDR2: SGHTA, FQGTGA.

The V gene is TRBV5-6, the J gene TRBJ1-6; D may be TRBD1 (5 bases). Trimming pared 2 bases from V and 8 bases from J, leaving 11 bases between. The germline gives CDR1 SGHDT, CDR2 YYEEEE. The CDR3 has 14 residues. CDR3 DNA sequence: TGTGCCAGCAGCTTAGGGGCCAAGGATTCACCCCTCCACTTT. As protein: CASSLGAKDSPLHF. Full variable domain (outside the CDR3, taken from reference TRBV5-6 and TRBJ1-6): DAGVTQSPTHLIKTRGQQVTLRCSPKSGHDTVSWYQQALGQGPQFIFQYYEEEERQRGNFPDRFSGHQFPNYSSELNVNALLLGDSALYLCASSLGAKDSPLHFGNGTRLTVT.